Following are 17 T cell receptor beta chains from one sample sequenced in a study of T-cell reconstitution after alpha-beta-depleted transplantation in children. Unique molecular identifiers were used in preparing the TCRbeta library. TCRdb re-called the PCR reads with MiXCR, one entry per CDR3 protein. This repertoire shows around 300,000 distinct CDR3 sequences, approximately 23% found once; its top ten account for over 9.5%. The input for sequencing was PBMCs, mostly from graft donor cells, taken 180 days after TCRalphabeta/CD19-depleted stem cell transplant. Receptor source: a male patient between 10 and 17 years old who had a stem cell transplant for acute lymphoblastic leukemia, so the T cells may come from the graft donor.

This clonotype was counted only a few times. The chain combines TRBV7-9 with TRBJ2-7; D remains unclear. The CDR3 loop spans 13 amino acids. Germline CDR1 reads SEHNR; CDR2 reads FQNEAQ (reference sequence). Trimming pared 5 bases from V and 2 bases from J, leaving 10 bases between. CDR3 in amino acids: CASSRTIPYEQYF. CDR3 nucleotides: TGTGCCAGCAGCCGAACCATACCCTACGAGCAGTACTTC.

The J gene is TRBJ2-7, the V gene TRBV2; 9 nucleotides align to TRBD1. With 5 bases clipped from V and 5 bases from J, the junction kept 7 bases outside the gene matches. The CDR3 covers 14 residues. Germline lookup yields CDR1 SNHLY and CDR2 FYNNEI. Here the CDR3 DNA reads TGTGCCAGCAGTATCGACAGGGGGAGAGACGAGCAGTACTTC. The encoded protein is CASSIDRGRDEQYF.

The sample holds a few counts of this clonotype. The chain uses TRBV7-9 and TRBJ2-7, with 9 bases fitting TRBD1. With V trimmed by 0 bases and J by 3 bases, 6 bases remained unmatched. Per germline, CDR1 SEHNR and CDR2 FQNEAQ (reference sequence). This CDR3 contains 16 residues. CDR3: CASSLATGGGRYEQYF. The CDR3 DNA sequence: TGTGCCAGCAGCTTAGCCACAGGGGGCGGTCGCTACGAGCAGTACTTC. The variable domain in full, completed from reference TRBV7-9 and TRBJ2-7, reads DTGVSQNPRHKITKRGQNVTFRCDPISEHNRLYWYRQTLGQGPEFLTYFQNEAQLEKSRLLSDRFSAERPKGSFSTLEIQRTEQGDSAMYLCASSLATGGGRYEQYFGPGTRLTVT.

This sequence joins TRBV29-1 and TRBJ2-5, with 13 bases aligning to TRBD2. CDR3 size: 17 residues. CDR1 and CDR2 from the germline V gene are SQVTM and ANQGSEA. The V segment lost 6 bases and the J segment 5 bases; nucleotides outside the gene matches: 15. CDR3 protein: CSVLGLAGEVVWETQYF. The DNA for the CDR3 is TGCAGCGTCCTCGGACTAGCGGGAGAAGTAGTATGGGAGACCCAGTACTTC. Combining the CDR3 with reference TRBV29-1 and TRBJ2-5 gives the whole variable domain SAVISQKPSRDICQRGTSLTIQCQVDSQVTMMFWYRQQPGQSLTLIATANQGSEATYESGFVIDKFPISRPNLTFSTLTVSNMSPEDSSIYLCSVLGLAGEVVWETQYFGPGTRLLVL.

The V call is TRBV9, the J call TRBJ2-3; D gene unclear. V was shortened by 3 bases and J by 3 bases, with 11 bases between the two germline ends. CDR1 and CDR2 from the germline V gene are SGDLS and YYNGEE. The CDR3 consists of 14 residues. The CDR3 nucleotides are TGTGCCAGCAGCGAAGGCTCGTTTACAGATACGCAGTATTTT. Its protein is CASSEGSFTDTQYF.

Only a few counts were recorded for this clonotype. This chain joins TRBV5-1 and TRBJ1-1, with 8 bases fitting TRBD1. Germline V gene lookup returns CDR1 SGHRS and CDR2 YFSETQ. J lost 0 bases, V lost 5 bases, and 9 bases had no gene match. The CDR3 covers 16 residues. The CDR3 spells CASRDQGAWMNTEAFF. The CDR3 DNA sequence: TGCGCCAGCAGGGATCAGGGGGCGTGGATGAACACTGAAGCTTTCTTT.

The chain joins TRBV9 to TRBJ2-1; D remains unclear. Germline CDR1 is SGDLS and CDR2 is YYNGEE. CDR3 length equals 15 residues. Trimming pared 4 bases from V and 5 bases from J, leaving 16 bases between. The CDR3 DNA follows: TGTGCCAGCAGCCCCCGCGATAGGGCCGACAATGAGCAGTTCTTC. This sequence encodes CASSPRDRADNEQFF.

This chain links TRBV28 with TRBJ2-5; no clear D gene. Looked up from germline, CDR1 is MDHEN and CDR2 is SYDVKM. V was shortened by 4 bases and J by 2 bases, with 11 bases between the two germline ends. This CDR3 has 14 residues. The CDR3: CASSSLGPQETQYF. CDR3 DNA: TGTGCCAGCAGTTCCCTCGGTCCGCAAGAGACCCAGTACTTC.

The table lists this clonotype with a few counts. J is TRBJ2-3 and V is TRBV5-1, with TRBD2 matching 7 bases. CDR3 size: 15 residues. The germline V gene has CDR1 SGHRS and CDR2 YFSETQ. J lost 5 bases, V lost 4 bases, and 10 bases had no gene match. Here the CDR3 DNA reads TGCGCCAGCAGCGCTAGGGACTACAGCTTAGATACGCAGTATTTT. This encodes CASSARDYSLDTQYF.

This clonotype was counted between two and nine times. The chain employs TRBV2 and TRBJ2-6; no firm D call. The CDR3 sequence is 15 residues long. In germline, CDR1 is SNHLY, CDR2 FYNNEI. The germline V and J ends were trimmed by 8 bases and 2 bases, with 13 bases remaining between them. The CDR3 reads CASSTLATGANVLTF. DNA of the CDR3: TGTGCCAGCTCTACCTTAGCTACTGGGGCCAACGTCCTGACTTTC.

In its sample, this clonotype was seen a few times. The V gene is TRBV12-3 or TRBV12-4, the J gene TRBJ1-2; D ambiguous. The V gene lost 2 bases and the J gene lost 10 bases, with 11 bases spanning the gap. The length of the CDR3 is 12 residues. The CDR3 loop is CASSLWVGNYTF. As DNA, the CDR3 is TGTGCCAGCAGTTTATGGGTAGGGAACTACACCTTC.

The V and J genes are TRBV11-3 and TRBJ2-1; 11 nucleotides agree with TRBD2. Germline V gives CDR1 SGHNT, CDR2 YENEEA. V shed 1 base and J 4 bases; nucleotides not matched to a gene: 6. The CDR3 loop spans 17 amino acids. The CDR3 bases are TGTGCCAGCAGCTTAGGTGTAGCGGGAGGGAGTTACAATGAGCAGTTCTTC. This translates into CASSLGVAGGSYNEQFF. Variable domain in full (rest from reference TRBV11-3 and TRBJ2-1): EAGVVQSPRYKIIEKKQPVAFWCNPISGHNTLYWYLQNLGQGPELLIRYENEEAVDDSQLPKDRFSAERLKGVDSTLKIQPAELGDSAVYLCASSLGVAGGSYNEQFFGPGTRLTVL.

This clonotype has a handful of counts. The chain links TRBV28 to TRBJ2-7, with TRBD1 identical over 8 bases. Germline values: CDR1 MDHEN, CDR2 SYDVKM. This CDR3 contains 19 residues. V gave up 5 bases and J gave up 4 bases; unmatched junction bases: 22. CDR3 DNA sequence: TGTGCCAGCAGTACCAAGGTGATTCGAGGACAGGGCCCCCCATACGAGCAGTACTTC. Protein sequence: CASSTKVIRGQGPPYEQYF. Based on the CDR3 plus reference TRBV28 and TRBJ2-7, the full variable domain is DVKVTQSSRYLVKRTGEKVFLECVQDMDHENMFWYRQDPGLGLRLIYFSYDVKMKEKGDIPEGYSVSREKKERFSLILESASTNQTSMYLCASSTKVIRGQGPPYEQYFGPGTRLTVT.

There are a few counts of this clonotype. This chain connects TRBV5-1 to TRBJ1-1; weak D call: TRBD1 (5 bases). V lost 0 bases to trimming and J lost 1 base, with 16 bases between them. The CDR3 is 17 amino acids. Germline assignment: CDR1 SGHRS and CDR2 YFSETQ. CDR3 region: CASSLVSGVGGNTEAFF. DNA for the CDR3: TGCGCCAGCAGCTTGGTATCGGGGGTGGGGGGGAACACTGAAGCTTTCTTT.

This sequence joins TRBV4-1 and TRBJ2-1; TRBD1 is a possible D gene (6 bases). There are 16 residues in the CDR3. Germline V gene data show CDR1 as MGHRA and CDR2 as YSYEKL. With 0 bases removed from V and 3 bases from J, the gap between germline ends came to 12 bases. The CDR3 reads CASSQEVRGVYNEQFF. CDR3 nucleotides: TGCGCCAGCAGCCAAGAGGTCAGGGGAGTCTACAATGAGCAGTTCTTC.

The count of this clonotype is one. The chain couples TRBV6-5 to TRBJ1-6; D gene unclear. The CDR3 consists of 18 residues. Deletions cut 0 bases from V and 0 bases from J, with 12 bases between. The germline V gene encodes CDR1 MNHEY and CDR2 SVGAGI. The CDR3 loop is CASSYSRSRSSYNSPLHF. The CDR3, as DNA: TGTGCCAGCAGTTACTCGCGTTCCAGAAGCTCCTATAATTCACCCCTCCACTTT.

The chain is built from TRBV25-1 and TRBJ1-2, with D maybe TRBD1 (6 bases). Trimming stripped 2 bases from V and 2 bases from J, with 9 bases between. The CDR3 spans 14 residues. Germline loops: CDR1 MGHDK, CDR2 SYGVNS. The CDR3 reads CASSEQGRNYGYTF. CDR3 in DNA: TGTGCCAGCAGTGAACAGGGGAGAAACTATGGCTACACCTTC.